The 17 T cell receptor beta chains below were found in one sample sequenced in a study of T cell repertoires in aging, cancer and after chemotherapy. A mixed TRB-A/B primer pool amplified rearranged TRB by multiplex touch-down PCR. TCRdb called the multiplex PCR reads again in MiXCR, with one record for every CDR3 protein. Of some 20,000 distinct CDR3 sequences in the sample, around 38% were seen once. TCR beta rearrangements were amplified from peripheral blood genomic DNA. Sequencing was performed on blood. The receptors derive from a human donor with a solid tumor.

The J gene is TRBJ2-3, the V gene TRBV12-3 or TRBV12-4, with D perhaps TRBD1 (7 bases). Trimming stripped 5 bases from V and 2 bases from J, with 14 bases between. The CDR3 runs to 15 residues. The CDR3 coding sequence is TGTGCCAGCAGTCCCCAGGGGGGAATCACAGATACGCAGTATTTT. Translated, it gives CASSPQGGITDTQYF.

The CDR3 region is CASTGSRGETQYF. DNA for the CDR3: TGTGCCAGCACGGGAAGCAGGGGAGAGACCCAGTACTTC. J is TRBJ2-5 and V is TRBV12-3 or TRBV12-4; D is perhaps TRBD1 (6 bases). The ends were cut back, 7 bases at V and 4 bases at J, with 13 bases in the middle. The CDR3 sequence is 13 residues long.

This clonotype is medium-sized. The CDR3 region is CASSDTGHAEKLFF. The DNA of the CDR3 is TGTGCCAGTAGTGACACAGGCCACGCGGAAAAACTGTTTTTT. The chain is built from TRBV19 and TRBJ1-4; D possibly corresponds to TRBD1 (5 bases). CDR3 length equals 14 residues. V dropped 5 bases and J dropped 8 bases, with 15 bases sitting between them. Germline CDR1 is LNHDA and CDR2 is SQIVND (reference sequence).

The chain employs TRBV6-1 and TRBJ2-2; TRBD2 might be the D (5 bases). The CDR3 is made up of 15 amino acids. Germline V CDR1 and CDR2: MNHNS, SASEGT. Trimming cost V 3 bases and J 5 bases, with 13 bases left between them. In DNA, the CDR3 is TGTGCCAGCAGTGATTTGGGAGAATGGACCGGGGAGCTGTTTTTT. This encodes CASSDLGEWTGELFF.

In its sample, this clonotype ranks as medium-sized. The chain links TRBV29-1 to TRBJ2-2, with D perhaps matching TRBD2 (5 bases). Germline V gene data show CDR1 as SQVTM and CDR2 as ANQGSEA. Trimming took off 7 bases at V and 2 bases at J, with 8 bases between the two ends. The CDR3 covers 12 residues. This CDR3 is CSERTNTGELFF. In DNA form, the CDR3 reads TGCAGCGAGCGGACCAACACCGGGGAGCTGTTTTTT.

This clonotype is medium-sized. The V and J genes are TRBV5-4 and TRBJ2-2; no definite D call. The CDR3 length is 14 residues. The germline V gene encodes CDR1 SGHNT and CDR2 YYREEE (reference sequence). V was pared by 5 bases and J by 7 bases, with 15 bases between. The CDR3 is CASRPDAQNGELFF. Here the CDR3 DNA reads TGTGCCAGCAGACCGGACGCTCAGAACGGGGAGCTGTTTTTT.

This chain uses TRBV6-6 with TRBJ2-7; D unresolved. The germline V gene has CDR1 MNHNY and CDR2 SVGAGI (reference sequence). The CDR3 is 14 amino acids. Trimming removed 2 bases at V and 3 bases at J, with 11 bases between. The chain's CDR3 is CASSYGRPFYEQYF. The CDR3, as DNA: TGTGCCAGCAGTTACGGCAGGCCTTTCTACGAGCAGTACTTC.

In this sample, this clonotype turned up a few times. The rearrangement joins TRBV12-3 or TRBV12-4 to TRBJ1-4; D call uncertain. This CDR3 is 12 amino acids long. With 5 bases removed from V and 7 bases from J, the gap between germline ends came to 8 bases. The CDR3 DNA follows: TGTGCCAGCAGTCCTATGGGTGAAAAACTGTTTTTT. This translates into CASSPMGEKLFF.

This clonotype showed up just a few times. The chain carries TRBV5-1 and TRBJ2-7, with D possibly TRBD2 on 6 matching bases. Germline assignment: CDR1 SGHRS and CDR2 YFSETQ. Deletions cut 7 bases from V and 7 bases from J, with 18 bases between. CDR3 length: 13 amino acids. CDR3 sequence reads: CASGLGGRREQYF. The CDR3, as DNA: TGCGCCAGCGGGTTGGGGGGAAGGCGTGAGCAGTACTTC.

CDR3 residues: CASSLPVRGYGADWAGELFF. CDR3 nucleotides: TGCGCCAGCAGCTTGCCTGTCAGGGGGTACGGAGCGGATTGGGCCGGGGAGCTGTTTTTT. The chain carries TRBV5-1 and TRBJ2-2, with 7 positions matching TRBD1. Germline V gene sequence: CDR1 SGHRS, CDR2 YFSETQ. The ends lost 1 base at V and 6 bases at J; junction bases unmatched: 21. The CDR3 is 20 amino acids.

This chain joins TRBV5-5 and TRBJ1-5, with TRBD1 identical over 10 bases. Germline V CDR1 and CDR2: SGHKS, YYEKEE (reference sequence). Trimming took 4 bases from V and 9 from J; bases not matched to a gene: 1. The CDR3 runs 12 residues. As DNA, the CDR3 is TGTGCCAGCAGCGGGGACAGGGGGCCCCAGCATTTT. Protein product: CASSGDRGPQHF.

The genes are TRBV12-3 or TRBV12-4 and TRBJ1-6; possible D gene TRBD1, 5 bases. Trimming stripped 7 bases from V and 7 bases from J, with 17 bases between. There are 15 residues in the CDR3. CDR3 amino acids: CASTYNPGENSPLHF. The CDR3 DNA reads TGTGCCAGCACTTACAACCCGGGGGAGAATTCACCCCTCCACTTT.

The CDR3 here is CASRGVSTNEKLFF. The CDR3 DNA reads as TGTGCCAGCAGGGGTGTCTCAACTAATGAAAAACTGTTTTTT. The chain recombines TRBV27 with TRBJ1-4; D is ambiguous. V was pared by 6 bases and J by 0 bases, with 8 bases between. This CDR3 is built from 14 residues. CDR1 is MNHEY, CDR2 SMNVEV, per germline (reference sequence).

This clonotype turned up a few times. The V and J genes are TRBV6-4 and TRBJ2-2, with 7 nucleotides matching TRBD1. CDR3 length: 16 amino acids. V trimming: 0 bases; J trimming: 5 bases; junction bases outside the gene matches: 6. Germline CDR1 is MRHNA and CDR2 is SNTAGT. CDR3 DNA sequence: TGTGCCAGCAGTGACTCAGGGGGCGCCGTGACCGGGGAGCTGTTTTTT. Its translation is CASSDSGGAVTGELFF.

Sample share makes this clonotype medium-sized. This chain connects TRBV29-1 to TRBJ2-7; no reliable D call. This CDR3 is 11 amino acids long. Germline V gene data show CDR1 as SQVTM and CDR2 as ANQGSEA. V gave up 4 bases and J gave up 2 bases, with 6 bases separating them. CDR3 protein: CSVGGTYEQYF. The CDR3, as DNA: TGCAGCGTTGGGGGTACCTACGAGCAGTACTTC.

This clonotype was counted between two and nine times. This chain links TRBV5-1 with TRBJ2-1, with D possibly called TRBD1 or TRBD2 (5 bases each). Per the germline V gene, CDR1 is SGHRS and CDR2 is YFSETQ. This CDR3 is built from 14 residues. Trimming pared 4 bases from V and 6 bases from J, leaving 14 bases between. The CDR3 nucleotides are TGCGCCAGCAGCCTCGCGCCTGGGGGCAATGAGCAGTTCTTC. Protein product: CASSLAPGGNEQFF.

Concerning this clonotype itself: A much larger clone lies one base from this, so it may be a read error. This rearrangement joins TRBV11-1 to TRBJ2-1, with a possible D match to TRBD2 (5 bases). Germline CDR1 SGHAT, CDR2 FQDESV (reference sequence). Between the trimmed V and J ends, which lost 5 bases and 9 bases, there was a span of 14 bases. The CDR3 is 13 amino acids. The CDR3 sequence is CASSRGHDIEQFF. The CDR3 DNA sequence: TGTGCCAGCAGCCGGGGTCACGACATTGAGCAGTTCTTC.